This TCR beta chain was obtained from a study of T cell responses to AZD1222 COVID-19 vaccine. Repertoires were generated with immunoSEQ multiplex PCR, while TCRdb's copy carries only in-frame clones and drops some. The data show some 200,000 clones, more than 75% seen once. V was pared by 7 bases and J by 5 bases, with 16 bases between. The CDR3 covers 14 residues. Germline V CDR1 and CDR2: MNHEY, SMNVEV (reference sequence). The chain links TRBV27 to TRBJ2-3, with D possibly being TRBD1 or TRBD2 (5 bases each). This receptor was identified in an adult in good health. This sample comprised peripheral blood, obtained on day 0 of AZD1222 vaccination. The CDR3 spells CASTPGTLIDTQYF. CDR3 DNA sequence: TGTGCCAGCACTCCCGGGACCCTGATAGATACGCAGTATTTT.